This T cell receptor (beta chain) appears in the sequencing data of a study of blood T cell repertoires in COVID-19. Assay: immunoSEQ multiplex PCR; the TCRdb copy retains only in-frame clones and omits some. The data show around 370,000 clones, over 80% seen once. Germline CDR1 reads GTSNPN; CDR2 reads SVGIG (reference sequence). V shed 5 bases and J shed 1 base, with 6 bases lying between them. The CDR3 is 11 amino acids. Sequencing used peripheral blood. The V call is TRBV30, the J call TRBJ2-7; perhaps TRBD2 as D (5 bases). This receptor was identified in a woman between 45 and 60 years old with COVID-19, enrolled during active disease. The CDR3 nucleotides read TGTGCCTGGCGGGGTTCCTACGAGCAGTACTTC. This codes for CAWRGSYEQYF.